This T cell receptor (beta chain) originates from a study of blood T cells in healthy people across ages. A sample-barcoded 5' primer and a J-beta primer mix were used in a second PCR of about 7 to 11 cycles. TCRdb called the 5' RACE reads again in MiXCR, with one record for every CDR3 protein. The sample yields roughly 1,300,000 distinct CDR3 sequences, roughly 60% seen once. The table lists this clonotype with a few counts. From germline, CDR1 is MNHNS and CDR2 SASEGT. This CDR3 comprises 13 residues. Trimming cost V 8 bases and J 6 bases; bases outside gene matches: 10. Every sample gave at least 6 micrograms of total RNA when it was extracted.

The receptor's source is a man between 18 and 35 years old in good health. The J gene is TRBJ2-7, the V gene TRBV6-1, with TRBD1 identical over 7 bases. Material for sequencing was blood. CDR3: CASSSGGNREQYF. CDR3 coding DNA: TGTGCCAGCTCGTCAGGGGGTAATCGCGAGCAGTACTTC.